A single count supports the clone carrying this T cell receptor (beta chain). As yet, its antigen is unknown. TCRdb passed the 5' RACE reads through MiXCR, listing each CDR3 protein once. The sample holds about 580,000 distinct CDR3 sequences, roughly a sixth seen once. This record comes from a study of T cells after yellow fever vaccination. The overall study: For low cell numbers, libraries were made with SMART-Seq v4 Ultra Low Input. Study-wide results and caveats: Although the secondary response was weaker, it peaked faster, at day 5 versus 15. Contaminating bulk clonotypes could be abundant in FACS-sorted repertoires. A limited proportion of clonotypes was detected within both the CD4 and CD8 compartments.

Germline CDR1 SEHNR, CDR2 FQNEAQ (reference sequence). V lost 6 bases to trimming and J lost 9 bases, with 21 bases between them. The CDR3 is made up of 16 amino acids. This material consisted of PBMCs, taken 4 to 6 days after the first yellow fever vaccination. The chain employs TRBV7-9 and TRBJ1-6, with D perhaps TRBD1 (6 bases). The TCR sequence derives from a man between 18 and 29 years old who received the YFV17D yellow fever vaccine. DNA for the CDR3: TGTGCCAGCAGTTCGCCCTACAGGGCTAGCGCTTCACCCCTCCACTTT. It codes for CASSSPYRASASPLHF.